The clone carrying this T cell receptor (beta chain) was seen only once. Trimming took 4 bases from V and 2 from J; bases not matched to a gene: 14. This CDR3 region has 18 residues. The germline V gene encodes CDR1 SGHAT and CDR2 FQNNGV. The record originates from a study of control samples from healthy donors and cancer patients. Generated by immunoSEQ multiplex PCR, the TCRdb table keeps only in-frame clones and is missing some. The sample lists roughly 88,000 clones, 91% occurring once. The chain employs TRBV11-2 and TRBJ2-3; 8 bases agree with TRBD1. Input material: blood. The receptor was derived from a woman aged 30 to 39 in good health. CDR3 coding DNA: TGTGCCAGCAGCTCAAGGCCTCCCCGGGACAGGATCACAGATACGCAGTATTTT. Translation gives CASSSRPPRDRITDTQYF.